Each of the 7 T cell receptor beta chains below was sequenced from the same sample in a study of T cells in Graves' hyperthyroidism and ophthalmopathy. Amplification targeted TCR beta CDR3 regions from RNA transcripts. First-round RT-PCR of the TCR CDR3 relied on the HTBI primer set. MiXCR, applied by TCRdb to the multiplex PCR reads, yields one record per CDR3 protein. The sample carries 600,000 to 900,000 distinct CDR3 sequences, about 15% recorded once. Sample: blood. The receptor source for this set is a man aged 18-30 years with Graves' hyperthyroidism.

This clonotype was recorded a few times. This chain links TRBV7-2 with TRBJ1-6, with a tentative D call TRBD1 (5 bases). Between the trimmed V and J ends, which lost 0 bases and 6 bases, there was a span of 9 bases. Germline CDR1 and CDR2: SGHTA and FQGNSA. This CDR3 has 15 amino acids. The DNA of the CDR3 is TGTGCCAGCAGCTTAGCCCCAGGGTTTAATTCACCCCTCCACTTT. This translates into CASSLAPGFNSPLHF.

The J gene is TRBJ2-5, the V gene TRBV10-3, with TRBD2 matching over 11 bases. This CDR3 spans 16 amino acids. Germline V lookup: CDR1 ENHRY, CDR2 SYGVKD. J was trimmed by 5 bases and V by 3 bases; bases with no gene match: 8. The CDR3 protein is CAISDGVAGGRETQYF. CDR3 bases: TGTGCCATCAGTGACGGAGTAGCGGGAGGGAGGGAGACCCAGTACTTC.

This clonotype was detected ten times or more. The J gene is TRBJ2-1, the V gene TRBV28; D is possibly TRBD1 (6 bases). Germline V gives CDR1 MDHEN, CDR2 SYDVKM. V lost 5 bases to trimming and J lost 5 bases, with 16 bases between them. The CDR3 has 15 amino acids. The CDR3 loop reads CASSAHGTLHNEQFF. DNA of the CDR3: TGTGCCAGCAGTGCACACGGGACACTTCACAATGAGCAGTTCTTC.

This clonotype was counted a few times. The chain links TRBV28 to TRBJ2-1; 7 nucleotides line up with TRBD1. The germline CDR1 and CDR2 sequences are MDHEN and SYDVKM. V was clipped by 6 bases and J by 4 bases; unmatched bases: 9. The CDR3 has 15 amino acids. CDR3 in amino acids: CASSPKGALYNEQFF. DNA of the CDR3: TGTGCCAGCAGCCCAAAGGGGGCTCTATACAATGAGCAGTTCTTC.

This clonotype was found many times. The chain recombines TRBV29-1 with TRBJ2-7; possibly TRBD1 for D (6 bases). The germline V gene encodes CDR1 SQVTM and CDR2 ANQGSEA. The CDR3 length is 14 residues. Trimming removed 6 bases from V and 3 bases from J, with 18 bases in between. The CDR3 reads CSVQLQGILYEQYF. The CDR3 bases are TGCAGCGTGCAGCTACAGGGTATCCTCTACGAGCAGTACTTC.

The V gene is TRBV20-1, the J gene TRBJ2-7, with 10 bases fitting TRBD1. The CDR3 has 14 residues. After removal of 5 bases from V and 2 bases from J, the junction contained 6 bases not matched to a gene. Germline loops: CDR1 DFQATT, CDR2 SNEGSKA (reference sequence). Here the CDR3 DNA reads TGCAGTGCTTGGGACAGGGGCACAACCTACGAGCAGTACTTC. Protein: CSAWDRGTTYEQYF.

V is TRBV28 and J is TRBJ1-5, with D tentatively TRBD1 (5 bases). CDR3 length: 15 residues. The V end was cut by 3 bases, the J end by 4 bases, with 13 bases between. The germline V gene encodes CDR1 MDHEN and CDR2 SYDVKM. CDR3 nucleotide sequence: TGTGCCAGCAGTTTTTTGACAGTGGAGAATCAGCCCCAGCATTTT. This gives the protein CASSFLTVENQPQHF.